This T cell receptor beta chain emerged from a study of T cell repertoires in ileal Crohn's disease. On the study more broadly: All patients had surgery for stricturing (approximately 60%) or penetrating (roughly 39%) disease.

General study results and limits: Endoscopy was done a median roughly 7.1 months after surgery. High-frequency clones were more common in sorted CD8 than CD4 cells.

Remarks on this clone: Its cognate antigen is unknown.

The data were produced by immunoSEQ multiplex PCR, yet TCRdb's version contains in-frame clones alone and is incomplete. The repertoire holds about 9,400 clones, with about 80% as singletons. This sample's time point: neoterminal ileum biopsy at postoperative endoscopy, about 6 months after surgery. Germline V CDR1 and CDR2: SGHAT, FQNNGV. The CDR3 sequence is 14 residues long. What was sequenced was ileal tissue. This TCR was sampled from an adult with Crohn's disease. The chain links TRBV11-2 to TRBJ2-5; D may be TRBD1 (5 bases). With the DNA end fitting TRBJ2-7 better, the J assignment may be wrong. This CDR3 is CASSLIRGRDEQYF. In DNA form, the CDR3 reads TGTGCCAGCAGCTTAATTAGGGGCCGAGACGAGCAGTACTTC.